The rows below give T cell receptor beta chains drawn from one sample of a study of cytotoxic CD8 clonotypes in ibrutinib-treated CLL. Here immunoSEQ multiplex PCR was the method, and the copy in TCRdb shows in-frame clones only, minus some. The table shows over 130,000 clones, with more than 75% occurring only once. The specimen comprised PBMCs, sampled after 36 months of ibrutinib treatment. The source is a human donor with chronic lymphocytic leukemia. CDR3s include the opening cysteine and the closing phenylalanine or tryptophan. Fields, in order: D gene, V gene, clone size, J gene, CDR3 protein, CDR3 DNA. A D gene is named only where the DNA matches it firmly. Clone size appears in some rows only: once, few, many, or a class for an expanded clone.

TRBD1,TRBV4-1,.,TRBJ2-3,CASSQSLVQGITDTQYF,TGCGCCAGCAGCCAATCCCTAGTACAGGGGATCACAGATACGCAGTATTTT
.,TRBV5-1,.,TRBJ2-7,CASSLDGPTSEQYF,TGCGCCAGCAGCTTGGATGGACCAACCTCCGAGCAGTACTTC
.,TRBV19,few,TRBJ1-5,CASNKAREGNQPQHF,TGTGCCAGTAACAAGGCCAGGGAGGGCAATCAGCCCCAGCATTTT
.,TRBV19,.,TRBJ1-1,CASSMEGRPNTEAFF,TGTGCCAGTAGTATGGAGGGGCGCCCGAACACTGAAGCTTTCTTT
.,TRBV7-9,.,TRBJ1-1,CASSLVAPRHGANTEAFF,TGTGCCAGCAGCTTAGTAGCCCCCCGACACGGTGCGAACACTGAAGCTTTCTTT
.,TRBV11-2,.,TRBJ1-1,CASTLQGPNTEAFF,TGTGCCAGCACCCTACAGGGACCAAACACTGAAGCTTTCTTT
TRBD2,TRBV5-4,.,TRBJ2-5,CASSSKAGLQETQYF,TGTGCCAGCAGCAGCAAAGCGGGGCTCCAAGAGACCCAGTACTTC
TRBD1,TRBV5-1,.,TRBJ1-2,CASRETYRGYGYTF,TGCGCCAGCAGGGAAACCTACAGGGGGTATGGCTACACCTTC
.,TRBV7-2,few,TRBJ2-5,CASSPYQETQYF,TGTGCCAGCAGCCCGTACCAAGAGACCCAGTACTTC
TRBD2,TRBV19,.,TRBJ2-7,CASRRGLAGVGEQYF,TGTGCCAGTAGGAGGGGACTAGCGGGAGTTGGCGAGCAGTACTTC
.,TRBV7-3,many,TRBJ1-1,CASSFNPSMNTEAFF,TGTGCCAGCAGCTTTAACCCTTCTATGAACACTGAAGCTTTCTTT
.,TRBV5-6,.,TRBJ2-3,CASSVGGSESTDTQYF,TGTGCCAGCAGCGTCGGTGGTAGCGAGAGCACAGATACGCAGTATTTT
TRBD2,TRBV19,.,TRBJ2-5,CASSSGLAGGGYQETQYF,TGTGCCAGTAGTTCGGGACTAGCGGGGGGCGGTTACCAAGAGACCCAGTACTTC
TRBD1,TRBV2,.,TRBJ1-4,CASSDGTGANEKLFF,TGTGCCAGCAGCGACGGGACAGGAGCTAATGAAAAACTGTTTTTT
.,TRBV27,few,TRBJ1-5,CASSNDGRGQPQHF,TGTGCCAGCAGCAATGACGGTAGGGGCCAGCCCCAGCATTTT
.,TRBV30,.,TRBJ2-4,CALGWGPNIQYF,TGTGCCCTGGGGTGGGGTCCGAACATTCAGTACTTC
TRBD2,TRBV2,.,TRBJ2-7,CASSEGFLAGGGYEQYF,TGTGCCAGCAGTGAGGGGTTCCTAGCGGGAGGTGGCTACGAGCAGTACTTC
.,TRBV5-1,.,TRBJ1-4,CASSGGAAAVEKLFF,TGCGCCAGCAGCGGAGGGGCTGCGGCGGTCGAAAAACTGTTTTTT
.,TRBV23-1,.,TRBJ1-2,CASSPPFYGYTF,TGCGCCAGCAGTCCTCCCTTCTATGGCTACACCTTC
.,TRBV30,.,TRBJ1-1,CAWSPGYTEAFF,TGTGCCTGGAGTCCAGGGTACACTGAAGCTTTCTTT
TRBD1,TRBV2,.,TRBJ2-3,CASRGQALTDTQYF,TGTGCCAGCAGGGGACAGGCCCTCACAGATACGCAGTATTTT
TRBD2,TRBV6-5,.,TRBJ2-7,CASSRGRGGASEQYF,TGTGCCAGCAGTCGCGGTAGGGGAGGGGCATCCGAGCAGTACTTC
TRBD1,TRBV5-1,.,TRBJ1-4,CASRPTGSGQEKLFF,TGCGCCAGCAGACCGACAGGGTCAGGGCAAGAAAAACTGTTTTTT
.,TRBV18,.,TRBJ1-2,CASSPPTYGYTF,TGTGCCAGCTCACCACCTACTTATGGCTACACCTTC